This TCR beta chain was observed in a study of cytomegalovirus exposure and HLA in healthy donors. Germline-derived CDR1 and CDR2 are SNHLY and FYNNEI. V was clipped by 6 bases and J by 0 bases, with 9 bases between them. The CDR3 extends over 15 amino acids. The method was immunoSEQ multiplex PCR; TCRdb's version includes in-frame clones alone and lacks a portion of them. The sample has approximately 300,000 clones; roughly nine tenths are singletons. This TCR was sampled from a woman aged 25 to 39 in good health and CMV-seropositive. The sequenced sample was PBMCs. The chain combines TRBV2 with TRBJ2-6; tentative D call: TRBD1 (6 bases). CDR3 sequence: CASSNRVSGANVLTF. Here the CDR3 DNA reads TGTGCCAGCAGCAACAGGGTCTCTGGGGCCAACGTCCTGACTTTC.